This entry concerns a single T cell receptor beta chain. What it recognizes is unknown. Primers for the PCR totalled 60 Vbeta and 13 Jbeta. Libraries were prepared by immunoSEQ multiplex PCR; TCRdb keeps only in-frame clonotypes and omits some of them. The sample carries about 140,000 clones, roughly 80% recorded once. V lost 3 bases, J lost 0 bases, and 8 bases lay in between. The germline V gene encodes CDR1 GTSNPN and CDR2 SVGIG (reference sequence). The CDR3 covers 14 residues. The data were taken from a study of cytomegalovirus exposure and HLA in healthy donors. Points from the study as a whole: The authors excluded some V segments, including TRBV6-2 and TRBV6-3, as indistinguishable.

This TCR was sampled from a middle-aged man in good health and CMV-seropositive. The sequenced material came from PBMCs. This rearrangement joins TRBV30 to TRBJ2-2; D might be TRBD1 (6 bases). In DNA form, the CDR3 reads TGTGCCTGGAGCAGGGGAGCGAACACCGGGGAGCTGTTTTTT. This codes for CAWSRGANTGELFF.